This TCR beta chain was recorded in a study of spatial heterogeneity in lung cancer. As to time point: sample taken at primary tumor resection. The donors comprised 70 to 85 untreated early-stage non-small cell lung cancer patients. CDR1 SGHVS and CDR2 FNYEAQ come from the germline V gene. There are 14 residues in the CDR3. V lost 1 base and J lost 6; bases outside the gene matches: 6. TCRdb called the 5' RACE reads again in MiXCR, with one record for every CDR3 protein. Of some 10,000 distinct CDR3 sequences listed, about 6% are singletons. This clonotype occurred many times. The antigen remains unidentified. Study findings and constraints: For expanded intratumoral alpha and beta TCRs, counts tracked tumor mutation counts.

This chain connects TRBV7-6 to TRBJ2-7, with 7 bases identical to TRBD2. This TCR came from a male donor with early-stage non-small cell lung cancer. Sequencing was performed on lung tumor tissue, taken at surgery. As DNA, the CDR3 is TGTGCCAGCAGCTTAGGGGCGGGAGCGGGCGAGCAGTACTTC. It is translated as CASSLGAGAGEQYF.